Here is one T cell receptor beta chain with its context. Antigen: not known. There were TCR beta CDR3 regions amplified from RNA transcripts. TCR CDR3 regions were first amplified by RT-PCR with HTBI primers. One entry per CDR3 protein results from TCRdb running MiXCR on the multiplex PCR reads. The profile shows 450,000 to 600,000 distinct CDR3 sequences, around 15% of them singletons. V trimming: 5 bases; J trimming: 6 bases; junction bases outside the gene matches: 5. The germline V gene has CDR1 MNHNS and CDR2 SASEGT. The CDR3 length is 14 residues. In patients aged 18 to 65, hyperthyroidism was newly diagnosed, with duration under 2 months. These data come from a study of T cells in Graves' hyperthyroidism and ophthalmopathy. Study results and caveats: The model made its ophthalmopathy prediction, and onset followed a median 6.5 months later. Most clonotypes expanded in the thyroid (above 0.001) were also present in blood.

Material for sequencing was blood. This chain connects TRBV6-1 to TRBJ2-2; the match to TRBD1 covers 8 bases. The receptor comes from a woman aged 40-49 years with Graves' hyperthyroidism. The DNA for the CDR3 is TGTGCCAGCAGTCCGACAGGGGTGTCCGGGGAGCTGTTTTTT. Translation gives CASSPTGVSGELFF.